This is a list of T cell receptor beta chains from one sample in a study of blood T cell repertoires in COVID-19. Generated by immunoSEQ multiplex PCR, the TCRdb table keeps only in-frame clones and is missing some. The table shows roughly 35,000 clones, with around 87% occurring only once. The sequenced sample consisted of peripheral blood. These receptors came from a human donor in a cohort sampled during active COVID-19. Both conserved end residues are part of each CDR3. A D gene is named only where the DNA matches it firmly. For some rows the clone size is stated as once, few or many, or as a class when expanded; others skip it.

abundance,j_gene,v_gene,d_gene,CDR3aa,CDR3nt
NA,TRBJ2-3,TRBV5-6,NA,CASSPGHITDTQYF,TGTGCCAGCAGCCCGGGACACATCACAGATACGCAGTATTTT
NA,TRBJ1-1,TRBV30,NA,CAWSRTEAFF,TGTGCCTGGAGTCGCACTGAAGCTTTCTTT
NA,TRBJ2-2,TRBV5-1,TRBD1,CASRGQGNTGELFF,TGCGCCAGCCGGGGACAGGGAAACACCGGGGAGCTGTTTTTT
NA,TRBJ2-3,TRBV28,TRBD2,CASSAASGGSDTQYF,TGTGCCAGCTCGGCGGCTAGCGGGGGGTCAGATACGCAGTATTTT
NA,TRBJ2-1,TRBV7-2,NA,CASSASRVNEQFF,TGTGCCAGCAGCGCGAGCAGGGTTAATGAGCAGTTCTTC
once,TRBJ2-1,TRBV2,TRBD1,CASSPSTGQHYNEQFF,TGTGCCAGCAGTCCTTCGACGGGACAGCACTACAATGAGCAGTTCTTC
NA,TRBJ2-2,TRBV7-2,NA,CASSLAVLANTGELFF,TGTGCCAGCAGCTTAGCGGTGCTAGCGAACACCGGGGAGCTGTTTTTT
NA,TRBJ2-5,TRBV9,NA,CASSSGQSETQYF,TGTGCCAGCAGCTCCGGACAGTCAGAGACCCAGTACTTC
few,TRBJ1-3,TRBV9,NA,CASTLTDSGNTIYF,TGTGCCAGCACCCTCACAGACTCTGGAAACACCATATATTTT
NA,TRBJ2-5,TRBV5-1,TRBD1,CASSSGGGETQYF,TGCGCCAGCAGCTCAGGGGGCGGTGAGACCCAGTACTTC
NA,TRBJ1-4,TRBV24-1,TRBD1,CATSDLGQGARKLFF,TGTGCCACCAGTGATTTAGGACAGGGGGCGAGGAAACTGTTTTTT
NA,TRBJ1-2,TRBV9,NA,CASSVGEGRNGYTF,TGTGCCAGCAGCGTAGGTGAAGGGAGGAATGGCTACACCTTC
NA,TRBJ2-3,TRBV7-2,TRBD2,CASSLRRGGDTQYF,TGTGCCAGCAGCTTACGGCGGGGGGGAGATACGCAGTATTTT
NA,TRBJ2-3,TRBV29-1,NA,CSVLSSTDTQYF,TGCAGCGTTCTAAGTAGCACAGATACGCAGTATTTT
NA,TRBJ1-2,TRBV7-9,NA,CASSLVGGSYGYTF,TGTGCCAGCAGCTTAGTCGGCGGAAGCTATGGCTACACCTTC
NA,TRBJ1-5,TRBV7-2,TRBD1,CASSAGQGWNQPQHF,TGTGCCAGCAGCGCAGGACAGGGTTGGAATCAGCCCCAGCATTTT
NA,TRBJ1-2,TRBV7-2,NA,CASSLEGANYGYTF,TGTGCCAGCAGCTTAGAAGGAGCTAACTATGGCTACACCTTC
NA,TRBJ2-7,TRBV27,TRBD1,CASSFATGGYEQYF,TGTGCCAGCAGTTTCGCGACAGGGGGCTACGAGCAGTACTTC
NA,TRBJ2-4,TRBV28,NA,CASSLDITAKNIQYF,TGTGCCAGCAGTTTAGACATAACAGCCAAAAACATTCAGTACTTC
NA,TRBJ1-1,TRBV7-8,NA,CASSVVKNTEAFF,TGTGCCAGCAGCGTAGTAAAAAACACTGAAGCTTTCTTT
NA,TRBJ2-7,TRBV6-1,NA,CASSEGAVQTYEQYF,TGTGCCAGCAGTGAGGGCGCAGTTCAAACCTACGAGCAGTACTTC
NA,TRBJ1-1,TRBV7-2,NA,CASSLGGRVDTEAFF,TGTGCCAGCAGCTTAGGAGGCAGGGTGGACACTGAAGCTTTCTTT
NA,TRBJ1-2,TRBV3-1/TRBV3-2,TRBD1,CASSQRDRPNYGYTF,TGTGCCAGCAGCCAACGGGACAGACCTAACTATGGCTACACCTTC